These 6 T cell receptor beta chains came from one sample sequenced in a study of T cell repertoires in cytomegalovirus infection. TCRdb used MiXCR to reprocess the reads, holding one entry per CDR3 protein. Here the sample spans some 400,000 distinct CDR3 sequences, about a third being singletons. Material: PBMCs. These receptor sequences come from a human donor in good health (CMV status not recorded). Some clones in this sample may be carry-over from other donors' samples.

The CDR3 sequence: CAIIQDRGGGYGYTF. As DNA, the CDR3 is TGCGCCATCATCCAAGATAGGGGTGGTGGCTATGGCTACACCTTC. The chain recombines TRBV4-3 with TRBJ1-2, with a weak D call TRBD1 (5 bases). V lost 10 bases to trimming and J lost 4 bases, with 22 bases between them. Germline loops: CDR1 LGHNA, CDR2 YSLEER. The CDR3 extends over 15 amino acids.

The chain is built from TRBV20-1 and TRBJ2-7; unclear D gene. The V gene lost 2 bases and the J gene lost 6 bases, with 14 bases spanning the gap. Germline loops: CDR1 DFQATT, CDR2 SNEGSKA (reference sequence). The CDR3 covers 13 residues. CDR3 DNA sequence: TGCAGTGCTAGAAAGGGTTCTCCTCGCGAGCAGTACTTC. Translation gives CSARKGSPREQYF.

This clonotype was observed a single time. The chain recombines TRBV10-3 with TRBJ2-3, with unresolved D. The CDR3 has 14 amino acids. CDR1 and CDR2 from the germline V gene are ENHRY and SYGVKD. Trimming took off 3 bases at V and 1 base at J, with 8 bases between the two ends. CDR3 region: CAISDGYGTDTQYF. DNA of the CDR3: TGTGCCATCAGTGACGGCTATGGCACAGATACGCAGTATTTT.

CDR3 protein: CASSVGGGTSRHNEQFF. CDR3 coding DNA: TGTGCCAGCAGCGTAGGGGGGGGGACTTCGAGGCACAATGAGCAGTTCTTC. The chain carries TRBV9 and TRBJ2-1; 7 bases are a match to TRBD2. The CDR3 runs to 17 residues. CDR1 is SGDLS and CDR2 is YYNGEE in the germline V gene. V shed 0 bases and J 5 bases; nucleotides not matched to a gene: 11.

This clonotype was found a few times. This chain uses TRBV6-2 or TRBV6-3 with TRBJ2-4; no reliable D call. Germline CDR1 reads MNHEY; CDR2 reads SVGEGT. The germline V and J ends were trimmed by 6 bases and 12 bases, with 18 bases remaining between them. The CDR3 runs to 13 residues. CDR3 region: CASRFQGAKDQYF. The CDR3 DNA is TGTGCCAGCAGATTCCAAGGCGCCAAGGATCAGTACTTC.

Turning to this clonotype: Being one base from a much bigger clone, this may be a read error. This chain uses TRBV7-8 with TRBJ2-7; the match to TRBD2 covers 8 bases. This CDR3 has 15 amino acids. V shed 4 bases and J 5 bases; nucleotides not matched to a gene: 10. Germline V lookup: CDR1 SGHVS, CDR2 FQNEAQ. The CDR3 coding sequence is TGTGCCAGCAGCTCCCCGGGGGGGGCTTCCCACGAGCAGTACTTC. It specifies CASSSPGGASHEQYF.